This T cell receptor (beta chain) was observed in a study of blood T cell repertoires in COVID-19. Study-wide background: T cells, B-cell-depleted T cells, or PBMCs provided the cDNA or gDNA that served as material.

CDR1 and CDR2 (germline): LGHNA, YSLEER. With 1 base clipped from V and 7 bases from J, the junction kept 8 bases outside the gene matches. The CDR3 length is 15 residues. The table came from immunoSEQ multiplex PCR; TCRdb's copy has only in-frame clones and leaves some out. This table holds about 320,000 clones, approximately 91% found once. This receptor was taken from a woman aged 25 to 39 who had been exposed to COVID-19. The sequencing input was PBMCs or T cells enriched from blood (not recorded which). The gene calls are TRBV4-3 and TRBJ1-1, with 8 bases identical to TRBD1. Here the CDR3 DNA reads TGCGCCAGCAGCCAAGGGGGACAGGCGAAGATTGAAGCTTTCTTT. Encoded protein: CASSQGGQAKIEAFF.